This T cell receptor (beta chain) was captured in a study of shared clonotypes between healthy human individuals. TCRdb's copy holds only in-frame clones and misses some; the assay was immunoSEQ multiplex PCR. The data show hundreds of thousands of clones, with 74% seen just once and 1.5% to 2% held by the top ten. Trimming removed 5 bases from V and 5 bases from J, with 12 bases in between. This CDR3 is 14 amino acids long. Germline CDR1 is MNHEY and CDR2 is SVGAGI. The receptor comes from a woman aged 30 to 39 in good health. The sequenced sample was memory CD4+ T cells sorted from blood. Subset of the sample: CD45RA-negative fraction. The rearrangement links TRBV6-5 to TRBJ2-2; D possibly corresponds to TRBD1 (5 bases). CDR3 sequence: CASSRATETGELFF. In nucleotides, the CDR3 is TGTGCCAGCAGTCGGGCGACAGAAACCGGGGAGCTGTTTTTT.